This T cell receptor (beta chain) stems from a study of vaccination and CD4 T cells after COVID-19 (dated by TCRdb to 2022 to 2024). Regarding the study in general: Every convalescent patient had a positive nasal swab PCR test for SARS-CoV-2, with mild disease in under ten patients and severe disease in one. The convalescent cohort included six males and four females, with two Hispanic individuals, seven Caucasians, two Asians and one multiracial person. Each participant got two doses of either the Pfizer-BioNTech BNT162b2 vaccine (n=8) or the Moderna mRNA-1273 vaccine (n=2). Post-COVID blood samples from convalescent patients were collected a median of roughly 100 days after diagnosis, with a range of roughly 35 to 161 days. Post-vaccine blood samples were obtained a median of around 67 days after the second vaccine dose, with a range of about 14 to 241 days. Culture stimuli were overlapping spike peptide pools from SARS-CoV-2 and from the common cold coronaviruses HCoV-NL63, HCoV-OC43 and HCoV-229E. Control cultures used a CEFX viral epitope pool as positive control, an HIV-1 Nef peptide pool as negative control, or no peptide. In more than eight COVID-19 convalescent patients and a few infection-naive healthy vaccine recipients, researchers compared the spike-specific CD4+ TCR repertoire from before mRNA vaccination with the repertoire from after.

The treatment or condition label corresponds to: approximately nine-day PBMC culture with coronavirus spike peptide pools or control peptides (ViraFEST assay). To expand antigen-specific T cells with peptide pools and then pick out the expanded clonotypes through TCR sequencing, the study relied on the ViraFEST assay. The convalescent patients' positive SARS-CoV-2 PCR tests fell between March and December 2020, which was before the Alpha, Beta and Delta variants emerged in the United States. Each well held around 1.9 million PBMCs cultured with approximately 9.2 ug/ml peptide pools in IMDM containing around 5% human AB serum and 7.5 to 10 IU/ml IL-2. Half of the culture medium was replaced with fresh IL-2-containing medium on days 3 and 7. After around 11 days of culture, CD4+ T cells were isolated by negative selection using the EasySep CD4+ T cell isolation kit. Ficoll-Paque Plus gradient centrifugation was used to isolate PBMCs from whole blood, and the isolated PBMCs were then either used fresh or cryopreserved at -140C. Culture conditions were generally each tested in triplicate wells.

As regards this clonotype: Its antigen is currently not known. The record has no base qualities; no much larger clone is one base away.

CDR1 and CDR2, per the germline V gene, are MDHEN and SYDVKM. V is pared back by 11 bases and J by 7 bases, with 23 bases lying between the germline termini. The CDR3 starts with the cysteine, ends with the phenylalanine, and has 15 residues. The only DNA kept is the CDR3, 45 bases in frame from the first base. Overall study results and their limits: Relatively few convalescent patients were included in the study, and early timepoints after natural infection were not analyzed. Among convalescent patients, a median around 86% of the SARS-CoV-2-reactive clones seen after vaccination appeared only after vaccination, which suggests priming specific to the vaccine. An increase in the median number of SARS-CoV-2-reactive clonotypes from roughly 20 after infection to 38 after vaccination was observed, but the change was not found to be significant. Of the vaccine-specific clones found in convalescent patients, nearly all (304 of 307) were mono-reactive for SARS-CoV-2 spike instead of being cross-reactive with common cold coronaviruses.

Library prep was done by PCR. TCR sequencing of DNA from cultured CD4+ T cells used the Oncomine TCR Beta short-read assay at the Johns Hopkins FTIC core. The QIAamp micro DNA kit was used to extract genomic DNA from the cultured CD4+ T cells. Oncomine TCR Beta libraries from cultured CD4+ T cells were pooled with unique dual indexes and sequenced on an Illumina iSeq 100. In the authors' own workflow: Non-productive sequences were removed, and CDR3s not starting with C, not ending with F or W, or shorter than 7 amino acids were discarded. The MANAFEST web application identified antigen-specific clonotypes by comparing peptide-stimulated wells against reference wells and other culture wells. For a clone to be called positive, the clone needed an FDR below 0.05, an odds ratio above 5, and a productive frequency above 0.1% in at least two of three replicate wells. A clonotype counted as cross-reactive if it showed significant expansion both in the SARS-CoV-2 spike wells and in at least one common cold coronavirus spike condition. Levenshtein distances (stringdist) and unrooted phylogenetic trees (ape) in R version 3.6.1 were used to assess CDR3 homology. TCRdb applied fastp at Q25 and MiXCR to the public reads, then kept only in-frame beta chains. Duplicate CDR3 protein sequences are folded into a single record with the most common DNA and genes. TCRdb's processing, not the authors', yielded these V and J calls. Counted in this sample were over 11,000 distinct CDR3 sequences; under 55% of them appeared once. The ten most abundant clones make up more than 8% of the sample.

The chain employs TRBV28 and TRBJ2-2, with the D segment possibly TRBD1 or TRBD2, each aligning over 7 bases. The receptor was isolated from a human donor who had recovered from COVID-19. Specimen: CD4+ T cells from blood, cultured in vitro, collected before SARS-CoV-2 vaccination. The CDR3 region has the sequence CASEPGGVYVGELFF. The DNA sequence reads TGTGCCTCCGAGCCAGGGGGGGTTTACGTCGGGGAGCTGTTTTTT.